This TCR beta chain was captured by sequencing in a study of T-cell reconstitution after alpha-beta-depleted transplantation in children. Findings and caveats of the study: Recipient T cells and thymic progenitors that survived gave rise to the high TCRbeta diversity observed at day 60 in some patients. Fresh T-cell production supplied most of the T-cell counts and diversity seen one year after transplant. Reports say that about two months after transplant, the alpha-beta T cells came out of several hundred graft clones that had expanded.

CDR3 size: 15 residues. CDR1 and CDR2 (germline): SGHTA, FQGNSA. V lost 5 bases, J lost 0 bases, and 12 bases lay in between. Using unique molecular identifiers, the investigators prepared the TCRbeta library. MiXCR, applied by TCRdb to the PCR reads, yields one record per CDR3 protein. The repertoire holds 25,000 to 35,000 distinct CDR3 sequences, with around 7% as singletons. The table lists this clonotype with many counts. What it recognizes is unknown. The TCR comes from a child younger than two who had a stem cell transplant for acute myeloid leukemia, so the T cells may come from the graft donor. This chain uses TRBV7-2 with TRBJ2-3; TRBD2 might be the D (6 bases). The starting material was peripheral blood, obtained 60 days after TCRalphabeta/CD19-depleted stem cell transplant. Here the CDR3 DNA reads TGTGCCAGCAGCCCCGGGACTTCGAGCACAGATACGCAGTATTTT. Protein: CASSPGTSSTDTQYF.